The rows below give T cell receptor beta chains drawn from one sample of a study of blood T cell repertoires in COVID-19. Measured with immunoSEQ multiplex PCR; TCRdb has only the in-frame clones, and not every one. The repertoire includes under 200,000 clones, approximately 83% of them detected once, and roughly 9% sits in the top ten. Sequenced sample: peripheral blood. The receptors were gathered from a woman of 80 years or more with active or convalescent COVID-19. Each CDR3 is given with its conserved first and last residue. A D gene is named only where the DNA matches it firmly. Clone size is given for some rows only: seen once, a few or many times, or a class if the clone is expanded.

d_call	clone_size	v_call	j_call	cdr3_aa	cdr3_nt
TRBD1	NA	TRBV6-1	TRBJ1-2	CASSEVGDREGYTF	TGTGCCAGCAGTGAAGTAGGGGACAGGGAAGGCTACACCTTC
TRBD1	NA	TRBV6-2/TRBV6-3	TRBJ1-2	CASSDPGQGNYGYTF	TGTGCCAGCAGTGACCCGGGACAGGGTAACTATGGCTACACCTTC
NA	NA	TRBV7-9	TRBJ1-6	CASSTTGFSPLHF	TGTGCCAGCAGCACAACAGGGTTTTCACCCCTCCACTTT
NA	once	TRBV2	TRBJ2-2	CASSASGGGELFF	TGTGCCAGCAGTGCCAGTGGAGGCGGGGAGCTGTTTTTT
TRBD1	NA	TRBV19	TRBJ2-5	CASSTPTGVRETQYF	TGTGCCAGTAGTACCCCGACAGGGGTCAGGGAGACCCAGTACTTC
TRBD1	NA	TRBV30	TRBJ2-7	CAWRHKVGQGASYEQYF	TGTGCCTGGAGACATAAGGTGGGACAGGGGGCTTCCTACGAGCAGTACTTC
NA	few	TRBV6-6	TRBJ1-2	CASTRTALTSYEGYTF	TGTGCCAGCACTCGGACAGCACTTACCTCCTATGAGGGCTACACCTTC
NA	NA	TRBV28	TRBJ1-6	CASSWTDHNSPLHF	TGTGCCAGCAGCTGGACAGACCATAATTCACCCCTCCACTTT
TRBD1	NA	TRBV10-2	TRBJ1-5	CASSFRQGGGQPQHF	TGCGCCAGCAGTTTCAGACAGGGTGGGGGTCAGCCCCAGCATTTT
NA	NA	TRBV18	TRBJ1-1	CASSWGMDTNTEAFF	TGTGCCAGCTCATGGGGCATGGACACGAACACTGAAGCTTTCTTT
NA	NA	TRBV19	TRBJ1-1	CASSSDSLRTEAFF	TGTGCCAGTAGTAGCGACAGTTTACGCACTGAAGCTTTCTTT
TRBD2	NA	TRBV30	TRBJ2-1	CAWGLAGLNLNEQFF	TGTGCCTGGGGACTAGCGGGCCTTAACCTAAATGAGCAGTTCTTC
TRBD2	NA	TRBV19	TRBJ2-3	CASSTTSDGSDTQYF	TGTGCCAGTAGTACTACTAGCGACGGTTCAGATACGCAGTATTTT
NA	NA	TRBV7-3	TRBJ1-6	CASSSGGWNSPLHF	TGTGCCAGCTCTTCGGGGGGATGGAATTCACCCCTCCACTTT
TRBD1	NA	TRBV19	TRBJ1-5	CASSRDRGYSNQPQHF	TGTGCCAGTAGTCGCGACAGGGGGTATAGCAATCAGCCCCAGCATTTT
NA	NA	TRBV6-5	TRBJ1-4	CASRQYGATNEKLFF	TGTGCCAGCAGACAATACGGAGCAACTAATGAAAAACTGTTTTTT
NA	NA	TRBV6-5	TRBJ1-5	CASGPNLNQPQHF	TGTGCCAGCGGGCCTAACTTAAATCAGCCCCAGCATTTT
NA	once	TRBV5-4	TRBJ1-2	CASSLSMGGYGYTF	TGTGCCAGCAGCTTGAGTATGGGGGGGTATGGCTACACTTTC
NA	NA	TRBV10-3	TRBJ1-2	CAISDKGVTDYGYTF	TGTGCCATCAGTGACAAGGGAGTTACGGACTATGGCTACACCTTC
NA	NA	TRBV7-6	TRBJ2-3	CASSLGGGDTDTQYF	TGTGCCAGCAGCTTAGGAGGGGGAGACACAGATACGCAGTATTTT
NA	once	TRBV6-2/TRBV6-3	TRBJ1-5	CASSPDLIQPQHF	TGTGCCAGCAGCCCGGACTTAATTCAGCCCCAGCATTTT
NA	NA	TRBV3-1/TRBV3-2	TRBJ1-5	CASSQASYQPQHF	TGTGCCAGCAGCCAAGCCTCGTATCAGCCCCAGCATTTT
NA	few	TRBV7-2	TRBJ1-6	CASSFDSGGSPLHF	TGTGCCAGCAGCTTCGACAGTGGTGGTTCACCCCTCCACTTT
TRBD1	NA	TRBV2	TRBJ1-2	CASMQGEFTDGYTF	TGTGCCAGCATGCAGGGGGAATTTACGGATGGCTACACCTTC
NA	NA	TRBV29-1	TRBJ1-3	CSVEIVPPSGNTIYF	TGCAGCGTTGAAATAGTACCTCCCTCTGGAAACACCATATATTTT
NA	NA	TRBV7-8	TRBJ1-6	CASSPGGGNYNSPLHF	TGTGCCAGCAGCCCCGGGGGGGGGAACTATAATTCACCCCTCCACTTT
NA	NA	TRBV19	TRBJ1-1	CASRPRFENTEAFF	TGTGCCAGTAGACCCCGGTTTGAGAACACTGAAGCTTTCTTT
TRBD1	NA	TRBV30	TRBJ1-6	CAWDRTGGNYNSPLHF	TGTGCCTGGGACAGGACAGGGGGTAATTATAATTCACCCCTCCACTTT
NA	NA	TRBV5-6	TRBJ2-5	CASSFRTPQETQYF	TGTGCCAGCAGCTTCCGGACTCCACAAGAGACCCAGTACTTC
NA	NA	TRBV27	TRBJ2-3	CASSSPRTALDTQYF	TGTGCCAGCAGTTCACCCCGGACAGCCCTAGATACGCAGTATTTT
NA	NA	TRBV19	TRBJ1-1	CASSKGSMNTEAFF	TGTGCCAGTAGTAAGGGGTCGATGAACACTGAAGCTTTCTTT
TRBD2	NA	TRBV4-3	TRBJ2-3	CASSQDRGGVYTQYF	TGCGCCAGCAGCCAAGATCGGGGGGGGGTTTATACGCAGTATTTT
TRBD2	NA	TRBV4-1	TRBJ2-3	CASSQELAGGPADTQYF	TGCGCCAGCAGCCAAGAACTAGCGGGGGGGCCTGCAGATACGCAGTATTTT
TRBD1	NA	TRBV6-5	TRBJ1-1	CASRPDRGVNTEAFF	TGTGCCAGCAGACCCGACAGGGGGGTGAACACTGAAGCTTTCTTT
TRBD2	NA	TRBV6-2/TRBV6-3	TRBJ2-5	CASSYRAGGLAETQYF	TGTGCCAGCAGTTACAGGGCGGGGGGCCTGGCGGAGACCCAGTACTTC
NA	NA	TRBV3-1/TRBV3-2	TRBJ2-5	CASSQDATAGGTQYF	TGTGCCAGCAGCCAAGACGCTACGGCAGGAGGGACCCAGTACTTC
NA	NA	TRBV11-2	TRBJ1-6	CASSLGPAYNSPLHF	TGTGCCAGCAGCTTAGGGCCAGCCTATAATTCACCCCTCCACTTT
TRBD1	NA	TRBV27	TRBJ2-2	CASSLGTVPGELFF	TGTGCCAGCAGTTTAGGGACAGTTCCCGGGGAGCTGTTTTTT
NA	once	TRBV6-6	TRBJ2-7	CASSHGSRDEQYF	TGTGCCAGCAGTCATGGGTCCCGGGACGAGCAGTACTTC
TRBD2	NA	TRBV2	TRBJ2-2	CASSGAPTGGGTGELFF	TGTGCCAGCAGTGGGGCCCCGACGGGGGGTGGAACCGGGGAGCTGTTTTTT
TRBD1	NA	TRBV27	TRBJ2-3	CASSYRGLRVDTQYF	TGTGCCAGCAGCTACAGGGGGCTGAGGGTAGATACGCAGTATTTT
TRBD2	few	TRBV13	TRBJ2-7	CASSGDRDYYYEQYF	TGTGCCAGCAGCGGGGACCGGGACTATTACTACGAGCAGTACTTC
NA	NA	TRBV6-6	TRBJ1-4	CASRTGQIPNEKLFF	TGTGCCAGCAGAACCGGACAGATACCTAATGAAAAACTGTTTTTT
TRBD2	many	TRBV4-3	TRBJ2-2	CASSPSLGGTGELFF	TGCGCCAGCAGCCCCTCTCTGGGGGGGACCGGGGAGCTGTTTTTT
TRBD1	NA	TRBV3-1/TRBV3-2	TRBJ1-3	CASSPRTGGAGNTIYF	TGTGCCAGCAGCCCGAGGACAGGGGGTGCTGGAAACACCATATATTTT
TRBD2	once	TRBV19	TRBJ2-1	CASSIITSGYNEQFF	TGTGCCAGTAGTATAATAACTAGCGGCTACAATGAGCAGTTCTTC